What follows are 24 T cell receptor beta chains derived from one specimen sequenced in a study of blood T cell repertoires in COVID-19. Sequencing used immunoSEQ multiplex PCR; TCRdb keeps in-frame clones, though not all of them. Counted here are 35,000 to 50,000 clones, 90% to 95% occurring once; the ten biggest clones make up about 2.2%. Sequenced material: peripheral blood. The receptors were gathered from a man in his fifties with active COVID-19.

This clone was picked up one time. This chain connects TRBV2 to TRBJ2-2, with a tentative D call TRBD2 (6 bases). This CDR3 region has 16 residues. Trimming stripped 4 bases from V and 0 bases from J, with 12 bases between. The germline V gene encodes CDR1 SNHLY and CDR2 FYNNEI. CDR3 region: CASSVGGRSNTGELFF. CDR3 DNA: TGTGCCAGCAGTGTGGGGGGTAGATCGAACACCGGGGAGCTGTTTTTT.

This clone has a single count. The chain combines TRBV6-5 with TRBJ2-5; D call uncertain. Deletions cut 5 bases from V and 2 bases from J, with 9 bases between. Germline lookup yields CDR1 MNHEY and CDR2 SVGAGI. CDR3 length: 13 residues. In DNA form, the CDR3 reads TGTGCCAGCAGTCTACAGCTACAAGAGACCCAGTACTTC. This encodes CASSLQLQETQYF.

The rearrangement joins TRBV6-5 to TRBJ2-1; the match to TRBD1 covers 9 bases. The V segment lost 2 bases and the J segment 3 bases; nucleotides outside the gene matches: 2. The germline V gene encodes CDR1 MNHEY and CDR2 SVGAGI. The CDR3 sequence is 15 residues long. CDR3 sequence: CASSYRDRDYNEQFF. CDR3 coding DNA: TGTGCCAGCAGTTACAGGGACAGGGACTACAATGAGCAGTTCTTC.

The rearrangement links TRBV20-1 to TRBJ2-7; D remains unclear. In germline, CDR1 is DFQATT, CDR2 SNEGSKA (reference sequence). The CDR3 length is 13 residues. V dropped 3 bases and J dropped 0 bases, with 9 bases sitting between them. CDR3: CSASDKSSYEQYF. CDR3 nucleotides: TGCAGTGCTAGTGACAAGAGCTCCTACGAGCAGTACTTC.

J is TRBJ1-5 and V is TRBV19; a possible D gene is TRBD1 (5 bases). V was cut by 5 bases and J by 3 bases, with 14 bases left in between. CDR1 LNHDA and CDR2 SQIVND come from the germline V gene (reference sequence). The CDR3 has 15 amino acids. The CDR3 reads CASSHGGANNQPQHF. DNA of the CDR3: TGTGCCAGTAGTCACGGAGGGGCTAACAATCAGCCCCAGCATTTT.

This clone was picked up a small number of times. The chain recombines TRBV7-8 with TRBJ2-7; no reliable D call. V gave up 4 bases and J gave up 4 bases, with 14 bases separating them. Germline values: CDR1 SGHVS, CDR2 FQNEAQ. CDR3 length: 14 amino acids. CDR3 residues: CASSSRGGTYEQYF. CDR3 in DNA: TGTGCCAGCAGCTCTCGCGGCGGCACTTACGAGCAGTACTTC.

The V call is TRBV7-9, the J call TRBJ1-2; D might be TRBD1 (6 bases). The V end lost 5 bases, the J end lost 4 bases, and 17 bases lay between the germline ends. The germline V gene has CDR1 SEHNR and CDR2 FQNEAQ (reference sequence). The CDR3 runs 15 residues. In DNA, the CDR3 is TGTGCCAGCAGCCTAAGGGGGAACACTTCCTATGGCTACACCTTC. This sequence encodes CASSLRGNTSYGYTF.

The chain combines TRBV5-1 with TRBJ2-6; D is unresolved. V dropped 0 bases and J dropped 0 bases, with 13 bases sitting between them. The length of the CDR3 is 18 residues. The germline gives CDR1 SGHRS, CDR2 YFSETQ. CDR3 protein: CASSLDREKLSGANVLTF. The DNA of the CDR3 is TGCGCCAGCAGCTTGGACAGAGAGAAGCTCTCTGGGGCCAACGTCCTGACTTTC.

The CDR3 protein is CASSRNRAGNSPLHF. DNA of the CDR3: TGTGCCAGCAGCCGAAACAGGGCGGGCAATTCACCCCTCCACTTT. The chain has TRBV3-1 (or the pseudogene TRBV3-2) and TRBJ1-6; tentatively, D is TRBD1 (6 bases). The germline CDR1 and CDR2 sequences are LGHDT and YNNKEL (reference sequence). The CDR3 totals 15 residues. V lost 4 bases and J lost 7, with 14 bases in between.

The CDR3 loop reads CASSPGLQETQYF. CDR3 coding DNA: TGTGCCAGCAGCCCGGGACTTCAAGAGACCCAGTACTTC. V gene TRBV7-3 combines with J gene TRBJ2-5, with D maybe TRBD2 (6 bases). Trimming shortened V by 5 bases and J by 2 bases, and 9 bases separated the two germline ends. The germline V gene encodes CDR1 SGHTA and CDR2 FQGTGA. The CDR3 has 13 residues.

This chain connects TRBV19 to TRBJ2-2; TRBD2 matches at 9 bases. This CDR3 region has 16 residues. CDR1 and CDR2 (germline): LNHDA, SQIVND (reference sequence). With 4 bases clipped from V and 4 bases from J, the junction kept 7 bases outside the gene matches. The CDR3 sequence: CASSKGGRAGTGELFF. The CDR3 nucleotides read TGTGCCAGTAGTAAGGGCGGGAGGGCCGGCACCGGGGAGCTGTTTTTT.

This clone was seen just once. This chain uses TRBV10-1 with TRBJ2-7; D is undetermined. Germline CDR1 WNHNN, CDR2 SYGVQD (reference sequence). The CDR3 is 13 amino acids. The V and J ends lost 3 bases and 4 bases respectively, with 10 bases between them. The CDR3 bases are TGCGCCAGCAGTGACCGTGGGCTATACGAGCAGTACTTC. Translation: CASSDRGLYEQYF.

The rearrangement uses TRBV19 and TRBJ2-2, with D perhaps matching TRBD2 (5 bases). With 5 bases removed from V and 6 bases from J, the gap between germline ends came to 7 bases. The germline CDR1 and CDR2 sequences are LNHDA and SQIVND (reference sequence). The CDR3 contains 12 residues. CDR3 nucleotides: TGTGCCAGTAGTTGGAGGTCCGGGGAGCTGTTTTTT. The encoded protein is CASSWRSGELFF.

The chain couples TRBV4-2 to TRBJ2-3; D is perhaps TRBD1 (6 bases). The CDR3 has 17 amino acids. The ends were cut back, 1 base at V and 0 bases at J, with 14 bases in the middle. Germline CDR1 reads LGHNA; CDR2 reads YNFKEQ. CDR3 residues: CASSQATSGASTDTQYF. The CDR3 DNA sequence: TGTGCCAGCAGCCAAGCCACCTCAGGGGCGAGCACAGATACGCAGTATTTT.

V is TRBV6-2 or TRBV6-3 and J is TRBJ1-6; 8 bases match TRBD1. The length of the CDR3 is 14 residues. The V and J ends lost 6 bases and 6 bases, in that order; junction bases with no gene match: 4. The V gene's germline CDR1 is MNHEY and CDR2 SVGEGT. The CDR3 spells CASSLGQGNSPLHF. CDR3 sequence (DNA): TGTGCCAGCAGCCTCGGACAGGGTAATTCACCCCTCCACTTT.

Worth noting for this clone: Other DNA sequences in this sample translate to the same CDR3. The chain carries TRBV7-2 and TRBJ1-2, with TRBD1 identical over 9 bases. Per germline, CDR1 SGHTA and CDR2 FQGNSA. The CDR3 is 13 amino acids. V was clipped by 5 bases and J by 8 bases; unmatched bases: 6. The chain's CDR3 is CASSPGTGRGYTF. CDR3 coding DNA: TGTGCCAGCAGCCCAGGGACAGGGCGAGGCTACACCTTC.

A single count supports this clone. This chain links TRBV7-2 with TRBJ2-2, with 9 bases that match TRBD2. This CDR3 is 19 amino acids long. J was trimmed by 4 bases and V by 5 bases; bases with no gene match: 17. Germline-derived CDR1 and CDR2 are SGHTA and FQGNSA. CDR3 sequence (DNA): TGTGCCAGCAGCCCGACCGGGGCTAGCGGGGCGGCGGGCACCGGGGAGCTGTTTTTT. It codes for CASSPTGASGAAGTGELFF. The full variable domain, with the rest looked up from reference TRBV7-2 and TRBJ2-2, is GAGVSQSPSNKVTEKGKDVELRCDPISGHTALYWYRQSLGQGLEFLIYFQGNSAPDKSGLPSDRFSAERTGGSVSTLTIQRTQQEDSAVYLCASSPTGASGAAGTGELFFGEGSRLTVL.

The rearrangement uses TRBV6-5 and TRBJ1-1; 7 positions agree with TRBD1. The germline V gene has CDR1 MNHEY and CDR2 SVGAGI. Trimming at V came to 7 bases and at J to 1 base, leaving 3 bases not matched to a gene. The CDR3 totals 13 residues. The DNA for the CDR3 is TGTGCCAGCAAGACAGGGACGAACACTGAAGCTTTCTTT. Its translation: CASKTGTNTEAFF.

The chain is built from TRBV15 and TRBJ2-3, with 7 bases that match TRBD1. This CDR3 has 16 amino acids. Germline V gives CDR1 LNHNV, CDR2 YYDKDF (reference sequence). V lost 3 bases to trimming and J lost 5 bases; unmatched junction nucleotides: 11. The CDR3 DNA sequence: TGTGCCACCAGCAGGAGCAGAGGGGCAGGGGGAGATACGCAGTATTTT. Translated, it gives CATSRSRGAGGDTQYF.

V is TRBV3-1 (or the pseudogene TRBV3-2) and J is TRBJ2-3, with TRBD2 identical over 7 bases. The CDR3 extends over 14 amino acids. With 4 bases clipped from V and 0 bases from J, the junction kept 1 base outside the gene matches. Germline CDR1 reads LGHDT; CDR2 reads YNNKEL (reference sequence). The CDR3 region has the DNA TGTGCCAGCAGCCTTAGCGGGAGCACAGATACGCAGTATTTT. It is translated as CASSLSGSTDTQYF.

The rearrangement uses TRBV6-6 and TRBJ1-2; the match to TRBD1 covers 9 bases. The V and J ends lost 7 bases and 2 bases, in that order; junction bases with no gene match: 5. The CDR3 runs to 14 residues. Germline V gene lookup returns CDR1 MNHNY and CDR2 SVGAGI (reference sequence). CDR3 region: CASILQGANYGYTF. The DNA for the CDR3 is TGTGCCAGCATTCTACAGGGGGCAAACTATGGCTACACCTTC.

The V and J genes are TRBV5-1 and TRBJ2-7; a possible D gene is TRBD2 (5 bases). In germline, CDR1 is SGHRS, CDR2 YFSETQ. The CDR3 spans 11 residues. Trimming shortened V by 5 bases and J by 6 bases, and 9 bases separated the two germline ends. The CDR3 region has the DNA TGCGCCAGCAGGAGTGAGGGCGAGCAGTACTTC. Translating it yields CASRSEGEQYF. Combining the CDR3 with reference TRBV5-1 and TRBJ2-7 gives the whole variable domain KAGVTQTPRYLIKTRGQQVTLSCSPISGHRSVSWYQQTPGQGLQFLFEYFSETQRNKGNFPGRFSGRQFSNSRSEMNVSTLELGDSALYLCASRSEGEQYFGPGTRLTVT.

CDR3 nucleotide sequence: TGTGCCAGCAGCCCACAACAGGGGGCGGGCTATGGCTACACCTTC. Translating gives CASSPQQGAGYGYTF. The rearrangement joins TRBV9 to TRBJ1-2; TRBD1 aligns across 9 bases. CDR3 size: 15 residues. V shed 4 bases and J 4 bases; nucleotides not matched to a gene: 8. Germline V gene lookup returns CDR1 SGDLS and CDR2 YYNGEE.

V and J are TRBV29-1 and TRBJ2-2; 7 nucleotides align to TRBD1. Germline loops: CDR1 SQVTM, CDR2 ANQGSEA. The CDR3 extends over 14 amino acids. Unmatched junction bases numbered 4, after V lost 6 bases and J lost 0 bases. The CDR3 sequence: CSVGDSANTGELFF. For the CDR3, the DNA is TGCAGCGTGGGGGACAGCGCGAACACCGGGGAGCTGTTTTTT.